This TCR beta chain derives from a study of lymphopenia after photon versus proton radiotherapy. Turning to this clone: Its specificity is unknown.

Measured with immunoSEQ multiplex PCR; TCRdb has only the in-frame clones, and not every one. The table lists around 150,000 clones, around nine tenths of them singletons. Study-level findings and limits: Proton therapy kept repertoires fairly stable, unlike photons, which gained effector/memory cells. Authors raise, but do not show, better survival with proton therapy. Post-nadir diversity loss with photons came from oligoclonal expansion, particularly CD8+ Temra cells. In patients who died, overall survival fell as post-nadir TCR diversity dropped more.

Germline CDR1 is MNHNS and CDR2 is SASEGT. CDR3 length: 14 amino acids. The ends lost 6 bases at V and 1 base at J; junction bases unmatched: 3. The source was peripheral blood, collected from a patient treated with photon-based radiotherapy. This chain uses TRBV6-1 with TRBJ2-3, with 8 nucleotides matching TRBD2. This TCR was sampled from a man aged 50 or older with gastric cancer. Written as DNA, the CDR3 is TGTGCCAGCAGGAAAGCGGGGGGCACAGATACGCAGTATTTT. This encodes CASRKAGGTDTQYF.